The rows below give T cell receptor beta chains drawn from one sample of a study of CXCR3-negative and CXCR3-positive naive CD8 T cells. TCRdb re-called the 5' RACE reads and gives one entry per CDR3 protein, without DNA. The data include 7,500 to 9,000 distinct CDR3 sequences; the top ten clones carry approximately 1.6%. Sequenced sample: naive CXCR3- CD8+ T cells from blood. The receptors shown here come from a human donor in good health. Some clones in this sample may be carry-over from other donors' samples. CDR3s include the opening cysteine and the closing phenylalanine or tryptophan. The size field is filled for only some rows; it gives once, few, many or a size class.

cdr3_aa	cdr3_length	j_call	clone_size	v_call
CASSPGTSSLDEQYF	15	TRBJ2-7	.	TRBV5-1
CSVEWASGVDEQYF	14	TRBJ2-7	.	TRBV29-1
CASSLTWDSTDTQYF	15	TRBJ2-3	.	TRBV7-2
CATGSGIAYEQYF	13	TRBJ2-7	.	TRBV15
CSVVRVGEETQYF	13	TRBJ2-5	.	TRBV29-1
CASSYSLQDFYEQYF	15	TRBJ2-7	medium-sized	TRBV6-2/TRBV6-3
CASTPGLSYQETQYF	15	TRBJ2-5	.	TRBV19
CSVPGTGLLGYTF	13	TRBJ1-2	.	TRBV29-1
CASSTTGYEQYF	12	TRBJ2-7	.	TRBV7-9
CSAEDRVTYEQYF	13	TRBJ2-7	medium-sized	TRBV20-1
CASSLGDSSYNEQFF	15	TRBJ2-1	.	TRBV19
CTSTQGEGGAFF	12	TRBJ1-1	.	TRBV29-1
CASSLGNEQFF	11	TRBJ2-1	medium-sized	TRBV5-1
CAGSRASGEETQYF	14	TRBJ2-5	.	TRBV12-3/TRBV12-4
CSALRQGGNEQFF	13	TRBJ2-1	.	TRBV20-1
CASSSITDTQYF	12	TRBJ2-3	.	TRBV18
CASSHQAGELFF	12	TRBJ2-2	medium-sized	TRBV14
CASSLVRDTQYF	12	TRBJ2-3	medium-sized	TRBV5-1
CSVAGHQNTEAFF	13	TRBJ1-1	medium-sized	TRBV29-1
CSVGPNVGLAGSSYNEQFF	19	TRBJ2-1	medium-sized	TRBV29-1
CATSRTGGGYEQYF	14	TRBJ2-7	.	TRBV15
CASSLDQGISSYEQYF	16	TRBJ2-7	medium-sized	TRBV7-9
CASQGAETQYF	11	TRBJ2-5	.	TRBV2
CASSPLTGSYYEQYF	15	TRBJ2-7	.	TRBV4-2
CAISETTGEETQYF	14	TRBJ2-5	medium-sized	TRBV10-3
CASSLTDSQETQYF	14	TRBJ2-5	medium-sized	TRBV28
CASSLSDRASGYTF	14	TRBJ1-2	medium-sized	TRBV11-2
CSVEATGTTNTGELFF	16	TRBJ2-2	.	TRBV29-1
CSVEDRDRVDYGYTF	15	TRBJ1-2	.	TRBV29-1
CASKKGPNTEAFF	13	TRBJ1-1	.	TRBV6-2/TRBV6-3
CASSDHSGSLDEQYF	15	TRBJ2-7	medium-sized	TRBV6-6
CASSLHGRGYNEQFF	15	TRBJ2-1	medium-sized	TRBV3-1
CASSLGQLTGELFF	14	TRBJ2-2	medium-sized	TRBV11-2
CASSFRGVAGYTF	13	TRBJ1-2	.	TRBV28
CASSSTWSEAFF	12	TRBJ1-1	medium-sized	TRBV14
CSGAGGTRSSYEQYF	15	TRBJ2-7	.	TRBV29-1
CASSEGGGTEAFF	13	TRBJ1-1	medium-sized	TRBV25-1
CASSMGGYEQYF	12	TRBJ2-7	.	TRBV11-2
CASSSTGTGDSDTQYF	16	TRBJ2-3	.	TRBV5-4
CASSLPNRAYEQYF	14	TRBJ2-7	medium-sized	TRBV5-1
CASSPGTGGISDTQYF	16	TRBJ2-3	.	TRBV7-3
CSVDAGRNTDTQYF	14	TRBJ2-3	.	TRBV29-1
CSVVLGYGYTF	11	TRBJ1-2	.	TRBV29-1
CASSLDGGPLDPKVFF	16	TRBJ1-1	.	TRBV7-9
CATSDLGTGNEQYF	14	TRBJ2-7	.	TRBV24-1
CASSKPGAETQYF	13	TRBJ2-5	medium-sized	TRBV27
CASSLQGSDYGYTF	14	TRBJ1-2	medium-sized	TRBV5-4
CSTRDRGPYGYTF	13	TRBJ1-2	medium-sized	TRBV29-1
CASSPPSTDTQYF	13	TRBJ2-3	medium-sized	TRBV3-1
CASSPSGTSSYNEQFF	16	TRBJ2-1	.	TRBV6-5
CATEGTGWETQYF	13	TRBJ2-5	medium-sized	TRBV28
CASSLAGGADTQYF	14	TRBJ2-3	.	TRBV2
CASSPRTGKTGLAGEGSYNEQFF	23	TRBJ2-1	.	TRBV7-6
CASSSPPTAGAPIYNEQFF	19	TRBJ2-1	.	TRBV7-8
CASSLPGGSRPDEQYF	16	TRBJ2-7	.	TRBV28
CASSHTSGSVNEQFF	15	TRBJ2-1	.	TRBV3-1
CSVRGGDSNEQFF	13	TRBJ2-1	medium-sized	TRBV29-1
CSTDSGVMNTEAFF	14	TRBJ1-1	.	TRBV29-1
CSVWVRRTEAFF	12	TRBJ1-1	medium-sized	TRBV29-1